This TCR beta chain appears in the sequencing data of a study of CD8+ T cells in alopecia areata. Whole-study context: Treated patients took oral tofacitinib at 5 to 10 mg twice daily. Whole-study results and caveats: Compared with normal scalp, lesional scalp had higher clonality and more expanded CD8+ clones. Numerous expanded lesional clones remained in scalp and blood during tofacitinib.

CDR3 size: 14 residues. Germline CDR1 reads GTSNPN; CDR2 reads SVGIG (reference sequence). Trimming removed 6 bases from V and 0 bases from J, with 12 bases in between. RNA extraction and reverse transcription yielded cDNA as sequencing template. Clones were read by immunoSEQ multiplex PCR, and TCRdb kept only the in-frame ones, dropping some. The sample has about 190,000 clones; 60% are singletons. The treatment was: oral pan-JAK inhibitor, 5-10 mg twice daily. In alopecia areata patients, both lesional scalp punch biopsies and peripheral blood were collected. As concerns this clone: Its antigen remains unknown.

This receptor was taken from a human donor with alopecia areata. The chain is built from TRBV30 and TRBJ1-5; D gene unclear. This specimen consisted of CD4+ T cells sorted from blood, obtained at week 4, from a patient treated with tofacitinib. CDR3 bases: TGTGCCTGCAAAGAAGGGTATAGCAATCAGCCCCAGCATTTT. This sequence encodes CACKEGYSNQPQHF.